This is a list of T cell receptor beta chains from one sample in a study of OX40 agonist ivuxolimab in advanced cancers. The data were produced by immunoSEQ multiplex PCR, yet TCRdb's version contains in-frame clones alone and is incomplete. The data contain roughly 87,000 clones, around 93% of them singletons. The sample in question was CD4+ or CD8+ T cells sorted from blood, obtained in a trial of the OX40 agonist ivuxolimab. These receptors were taken from an adult with an advanced solid tumor such as melanoma, head and neck, liver or kidney cancer. Each CDR3 is given with its conserved first and last residue. The order of the fields is V gene, clone size, CDR3 length, J gene, CDR3 protein. Some rows have no size entry. The others give once, few or many, or a class for an expanded clone.

V gene: TRBV4-1; clone size: -; CDR3 length: 15; J gene: TRBJ2-7; CDR3 protein: CASSQDGTAPGEQYF
V gene: TRBV30; clone size: -; CDR3 length: 15; J gene: TRBJ1-1; CDR3 protein: CAWSVGRQGGEKSFF
V gene: TRBV2; clone size: -; CDR3 length: 14; J gene: TRBJ1-3; CDR3 protein: CASSEGLVVNTIYF
V gene: TRBV6-5; clone size: -; CDR3 length: 14; J gene: TRBJ1-6; CDR3 protein: CASTPGGYNSPLHF
V gene: TRBV19; clone size: once; CDR3 length: 15; J gene: TRBJ1-5; CDR3 protein: CASSISRGSNQPQHF
V gene: TRBV19; clone size: -; CDR3 length: 13; J gene: TRBJ2-7; CDR3 protein: CASGRGGINEQYF
V gene: TRBV9; clone size: -; CDR3 length: 18; J gene: TRBJ2-6; CDR3 protein: CASSPSGGVSSGANVLTF
V gene: TRBV5-8; clone size: -; CDR3 length: 15; J gene: TRBJ2-5; CDR3 protein: CASSDRRDYEETQYF
V gene: TRBV2; clone size: few; CDR3 length: 14; J gene: TRBJ1-3; CDR3 protein: CASSPGTGVYTIYF
V gene: TRBV13; clone size: few; CDR3 length: 13; J gene: TRBJ1-6; CDR3 protein: CASSFGLISPLHF
V gene: TRBV9; clone size: -; CDR3 length: 13; J gene: TRBJ1-2; CDR3 protein: CASTGDVNYGYTF
V gene: TRBV5-6; clone size: -; CDR3 length: 14; J gene: TRBJ2-1; CDR3 protein: CASSLTGTYNEQFF
V gene: TRBV6-6; clone size: -; CDR3 length: 14; J gene: TRBJ2-1; CDR3 protein: CASIRGGSYNEQFF
V gene: TRBV7-2; clone size: -; CDR3 length: 15; J gene: TRBJ1-1; CDR3 protein: CASSFPTAMNTEAFF
V gene: TRBV19; clone size: -; CDR3 length: 15; J gene: TRBJ1-1; CDR3 protein: CASSPGQGGITEAFF
V gene: TRBV5-4; clone size: -; CDR3 length: 13; J gene: TRBJ2-1; CDR3 protein: CASRPRAYNEQFF
V gene: TRBV9; clone size: -; CDR3 length: 16; J gene: TRBJ2-4; CDR3 protein: CASSVREGEDKNIQYF
V gene: TRBV15; clone size: -; CDR3 length: 14; J gene: TRBJ2-2; CDR3 protein: CATSRTGDTGELFF
V gene: TRBV4-1; clone size: -; CDR3 length: 15; J gene: TRBJ1-6; CDR3 protein: CASSQGATAAGPLHF
V gene: TRBV9; clone size: -; CDR3 length: 15; J gene: TRBJ2-6; CDR3 protein: CASSASGAGANVLTF
V gene: TRBV6-6; clone size: -; CDR3 length: 15; J gene: TRBJ2-1; CDR3 protein: CASSYGTRAGGEQFF
V gene: TRBV29-1; clone size: few; CDR3 length: 15; J gene: TRBJ1-3; CDR3 protein: CSVAGGQLSGNTIYF
V gene: TRBV6-5; clone size: once; CDR3 length: 14; J gene: TRBJ2-7; CDR3 protein: CASSSGDSSYEQYF
V gene: TRBV9; clone size: -; CDR3 length: 16; J gene: TRBJ2-7; CDR3 protein: CASSTGTSGGPYEQYF
V gene: TRBV10-2; clone size: once; CDR3 length: 16; J gene: TRBJ2-3; CDR3 protein: CASSEYSRRAPDTQYF
V gene: TRBV15; clone size: -; CDR3 length: 14; J gene: TRBJ1-1; CDR3 protein: CATSVTRGGTEAFF
V gene: TRBV10-3; clone size: once; CDR3 length: 13; J gene: TRBJ2-7; CDR3 protein: CAISDRTVDEQYF
V gene: TRBV7-3; clone size: -; CDR3 length: 14; J gene: TRBJ2-7; CDR3 protein: CASSLNAGGYEQYF
V gene: TRBV6-8; clone size: -; CDR3 length: 16; J gene: TRBJ1-1; CDR3 protein: CASRSEGGTPPGGAFF
V gene: TRBV30; clone size: once; CDR3 length: 12; J gene: TRBJ2-1; CDR3 protein: CAWLRLGNEQFF
V gene: TRBV6-6; clone size: -; CDR3 length: 14; J gene: TRBJ1-2; CDR3 protein: CASSPVSGIYGYTF
V gene: TRBV14; clone size: -; CDR3 length: 14; J gene: TRBJ2-7; CDR3 protein: CASSQGRGGYEQYF
V gene: TRBV15; clone size: few; CDR3 length: 15; J gene: TRBJ1-3; CDR3 protein: CATSRDQGSGNTIYF
V gene: TRBV27; clone size: -; CDR3 length: 13; J gene: TRBJ1-2; CDR3 protein: CASSLSGGYGYTF
V gene: TRBV13; clone size: -; CDR3 length: 16; J gene: TRBJ1-3; CDR3 protein: CASSLERQGTGNTIYF
V gene: TRBV5-1; clone size: once; CDR3 length: 14; J gene: TRBJ2-7; CDR3 protein: CASSLAGHTYEQYF
V gene: TRBV13; clone size: -; CDR3 length: 16; J gene: TRBJ1-6; CDR3 protein: CASSPRQGARNSPLHF